Sequencing of this T cell receptor (beta chain) was carried out in a study of blood T cell repertoires in COVID-19. Across the whole study: Some COVID-19 samples were acute and others convalescent; all came from the United States, Italy and Spain. Sources were T cells, B-cell-depleted T cells, or PBMCs; the material itself was cDNA or gDNA.

As originally analysed: Reference gene primer amplification yielded estimated nucleated cell counts. Assay used: immunoSEQ multiplex PCR; TCRdb lists only in-frame clones, some missing. V and J calls and clone size are given by that table; D and trimming were obtained from the DNA. The sample has tens of thousands of clones; under 80% are singletons. Germline V lookup: CDR1 LNHDA, CDR2 SQIVND (reference sequence). V lost 3 bases and J 0 bases, leaving 8 bases between the germline ends. The CDR3 runs to 14 residues. The specimen was peripheral blood. The clonotype originates from a woman of 80 years or more with active or convalescent COVID-19. The rearrangement joins TRBV19 to TRBJ1-1; a possible D gene is TRBD1 (5 bases). CDR3 nucleotides: TGTGCCAGTAGTATGGGCAGGGTGAACACTGAAGCTTTCTTT. This sequence encodes CASSMGRVNTEAFF.